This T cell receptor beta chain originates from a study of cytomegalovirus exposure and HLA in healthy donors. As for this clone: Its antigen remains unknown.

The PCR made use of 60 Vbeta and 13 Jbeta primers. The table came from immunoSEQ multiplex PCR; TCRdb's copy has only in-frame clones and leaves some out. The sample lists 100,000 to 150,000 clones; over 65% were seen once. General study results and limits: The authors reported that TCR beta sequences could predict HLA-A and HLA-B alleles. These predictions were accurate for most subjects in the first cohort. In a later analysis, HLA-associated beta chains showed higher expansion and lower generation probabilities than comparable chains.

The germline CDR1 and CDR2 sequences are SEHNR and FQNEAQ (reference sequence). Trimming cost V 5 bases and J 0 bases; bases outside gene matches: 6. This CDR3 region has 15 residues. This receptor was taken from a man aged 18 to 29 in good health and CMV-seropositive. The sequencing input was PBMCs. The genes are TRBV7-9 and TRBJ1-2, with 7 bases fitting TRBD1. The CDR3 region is CASSPITGANYGYTF. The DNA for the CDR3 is TGTGCCAGCAGCCCCATTACAGGGGCTAACTATGGCTACACCTTC. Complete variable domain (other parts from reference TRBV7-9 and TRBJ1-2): DTGVSQNPRHKITKRGQNVTFRCDPISEHNRLYWYRQTLGQGPEFLTYFQNEAQLEKSRLLSDRFSAERPKGSFSTLEIQRTEQGDSAMYLCASSPITGANYGYTFGSGTRLTVV.